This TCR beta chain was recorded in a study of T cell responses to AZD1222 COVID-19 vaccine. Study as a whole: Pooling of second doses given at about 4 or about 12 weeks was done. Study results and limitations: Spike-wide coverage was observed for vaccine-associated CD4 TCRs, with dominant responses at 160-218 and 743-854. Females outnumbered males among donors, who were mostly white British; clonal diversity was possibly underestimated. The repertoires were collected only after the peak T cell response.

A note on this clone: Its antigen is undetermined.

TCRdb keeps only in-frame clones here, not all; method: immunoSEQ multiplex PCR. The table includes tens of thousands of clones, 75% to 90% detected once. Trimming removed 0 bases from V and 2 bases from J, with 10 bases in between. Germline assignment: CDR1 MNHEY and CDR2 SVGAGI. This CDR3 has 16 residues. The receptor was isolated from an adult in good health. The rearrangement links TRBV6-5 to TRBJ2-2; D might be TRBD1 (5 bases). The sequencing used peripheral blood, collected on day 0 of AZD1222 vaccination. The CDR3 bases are TGTGCCAGCAGTTACTCAACAGGAGCCAACACCGGGGAGCTGTTTTTT. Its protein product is CASSYSTGANTGELFF.